This T cell receptor beta chain is from a study of T cell changes during pregnancy in multiple sclerosis. Clones were sequenced by immunoSEQ multiplex PCR, and TCRdb holds only the in-frame ones, with some missing. The sample holds tens of thousands of clones, about 92% seen once. The V gene's germline CDR1 is SNHLY and CDR2 FYNNEI. V gave up 5 bases and J gave up 8 bases; unmatched junction bases: 7. This CDR3 comprises 13 residues. The starting material was peripheral blood, obtained after pregnancy. The chain couples TRBV2 to TRBJ2-7; 9 bases agree with TRBD1. The sequence came from a female donor with multiple sclerosis, enrolled in a pregnancy study. The CDR3, as DNA: TGTGCCAGCAGTCGGGACAGGGATCAGAAGCAGTACTTC. It encodes CASSRDRDQKQYF.